Sequencing of this T cell receptor beta chain was carried out in a study of cytomegalovirus exposure and HLA in healthy donors. The PCR ran on 60 Vbeta and 13 Jbeta primers. As handled by the study authors: In a later analysis, around 10 million of tens of millions of unique beta chains occurred in at least two donors. Repertoires were generated with immunoSEQ multiplex PCR, while TCRdb's copy carries only in-frame clones and drops some. Clonal size and the V and J genes are those of that table, whereas D and trimming came from the DNA. Altogether about 120,000 clones are present, roughly 79% being singletons, with the ten largest covering around 1.7%. Germline CDR1 LNHDA, CDR2 SQIVND (reference sequence). CDR3 length equals 16 residues. Trimming cost V 3 bases and J 0 bases; bases outside gene matches: 4.

Sequencing input: PBMCs. The V and J genes are TRBV19 and TRBJ1-5; 8 nucleotides align to TRBD1. The TCR originated in a woman aged 18-35 years in good health and CMV-seronegative. CDR3 bases: TGTGCCAGTAGTATCGACAGGGGCTATAGCAATCAGCCCCAGCATTTT. Protein product: CASSIDRGYSNQPQHF.